The 28 T cell receptor beta chains below were found in one sample sequenced in a study of T cell responses to AZD1222 COVID-19 vaccine. The protocol was immunoSEQ multiplex PCR, while the TCRdb copy is restricted to in-frame clones and leaves out a portion. The data hold over 100,000 clones, with over 90% observed a single time. The source material was peripheral blood, sampled on day 0 of AZD1222 vaccination. The receptors shown here come from an adult in good health.

The rearrangement uses TRBV19 and TRBJ1-5; D ambiguous. The CDR3 runs to 15 residues. Germline CDR1 is LNHDA and CDR2 is SQIVND (reference sequence). V gave up 3 bases and J gave up 5 bases, with 14 bases separating them. The CDR3 sequence: CASSIEGKGYQPQHF. The CDR3 DNA sequence: TGTGCCAGTAGTATCGAAGGTAAGGGCTATCAGCCCCAGCATTTT.

The V call is TRBV18, the J call TRBJ1-5; 7 positions agree with TRBD1. The CDR3 extends over 16 amino acids. From germline, CDR1 is KGHSH and CDR2 LQKENI. V trimming: 6 bases; J trimming: 6 bases; junction bases outside the gene matches: 14. The DNA of the CDR3 is TGTGCCAGCTCGAAGCGACAGGGTAGAGGCGGTCAGCCCCAGCATTTT. It yields the protein CASSKRQGRGGQPQHF. Filled out from reference TRBV18 and TRBJ1-5, the complete variable domain reads NAGVMQNPRHLVRRRGQEARLRCSPMKGHSHVYWYRQLPEEGLKFMVYLQKENIIDESGMPKERFSAEFPKEGPSILRIQQVVRGDSAAYFCASSKRQGRGGQPQHFGDGTRLSIL.

The V gene is TRBV19, the J gene TRBJ2-5, with D hard to call. The CDR3 spans 14 residues. V dropped 1 base and J dropped 5 bases, with 11 bases sitting between them. The V gene's germline CDR1 is LNHDA and CDR2 SQIVND (reference sequence). CDR3 loop: CASSIVKERETQYF. CDR3 nucleotides: TGTGCCAGTAGTATAGTCAAGGAAAGGGAGACCCAGTACTTC.

The chain has TRBV11-1 and TRBJ2-7; 8 bases are a match to TRBD2. From germline, CDR1 is SGHAT and CDR2 FQDESV (reference sequence). Trimming cost V 0 bases and J 7 bases; bases outside gene matches: 17. CDR3 length: 18 residues. Here the CDR3 DNA reads TGTGCCAGCAGCTTAGCCTCACACGCGGGAGGCCCCTCGCGGGAGCAGTACTTC. It yields the protein CASSLASHAGGPSREQYF.

The V call is TRBV27, the J call TRBJ1-2; D is undetermined. The V gene lost 2 bases and the J gene lost 5 bases, with 12 bases spanning the gap. The CDR3 runs 14 residues. Germline V gene sequence: CDR1 MNHEY, CDR2 SMNVEV (reference sequence). In nucleotides, the CDR3 is TGTGCCAGCAGTTTAGTGGCCAGCTCATATGGCTACACCTTC. This encodes CASSLVASSYGYTF.

The chain has TRBV6-4 and TRBJ2-2; D call uncertain. Germline V gene lookup returns CDR1 MRHNA and CDR2 SNTAGT. The CDR3 consists of 12 residues. V was pared by 3 bases and J by 3 bases, with 2 bases between. The CDR3 DNA follows: TGTGCCAGCAGTGAGGACACCGGGGAGCTGTTTTTT. This sequence encodes CASSEDTGELFF.

This clone was counted a few times. The chain combines TRBV5-1 with TRBJ1-3; 7 bases fit TRBD1. The trim removed 0 bases at V and 0 bases at J, leaving 6 bases unmatched. The CDR3 is made up of 17 amino acids. Germline CDR1 and CDR2: SGHRS and YFSETQ. The CDR3 sequence: CASSLGSQGVSGNTIYF. DNA for the CDR3: TGCGCCAGCAGCTTGGGATCGCAGGGGGTCTCTGGAAACACCATATATTTT.

The chain employs TRBV9 and TRBJ1-2, with D possibly TRBD1 on 6 matching bases. Trimming took 4 bases from V and 4 from J, leaving 11 bases between them. From germline, CDR1 is SGDLS and CDR2 YYNGEE. This CDR3 contains 13 residues. CDR3 residues: CASSLQGGYGYTF. The CDR3 DNA is TGTGCCAGCAGCCTCCAAGGGGGCTATGGCTACACCTTC.

CDR3 sequence (DNA): TGTGCCAGCAGCGCAGGGGCCTCTGGGGCCAACGTCCTGACTTTC. Translated: CASSAGASGANVLTF. The chain employs TRBV9 and TRBJ2-6, with D tentatively TRBD1 (6 bases). Germline V gene data show CDR1 as SGDLS and CDR2 as YYNGEE. The CDR3 has 15 residues. Trimming shortened V by 3 bases and J by 0 bases, and 7 bases separated the two germline ends.

This rearrangement joins TRBV30 to TRBJ2-3, with no clear D. This CDR3 comprises 13 residues. The V gene's germline CDR1 is GTSNPN and CDR2 SVGIG (reference sequence). V was cut by 1 base and J by 2 bases, with 7 bases left in between. The CDR3 DNA reads as TGTGCCTGGAGTGGATCTAACACAGATACGCAGTATTTT. Its translation: CAWSGSNTDTQYF.

V gene TRBV2 combines with J gene TRBJ2-3; D may be TRBD2 (5 bases). The V gene lost 0 bases and the J gene lost 3 bases, with 7 bases spanning the gap. Germline CDR1 reads SNHLY; CDR2 reads FYNNEI. The CDR3 sequence is 14 residues long. This chain's CDR3 is CASSEASATDTQYF. CDR3 coding DNA: TGTGCCAGCAGTGAAGCTAGCGCAACAGATACGCAGTATTTT.

The gene calls are TRBV2 and TRBJ1-2; tentative D call: TRBD1 (5 bases). The V gene lost 2 bases and the J gene lost 1 base, with 11 bases spanning the gap. There are 15 residues in the CDR3. Germline CDR1 and CDR2: SNHLY and FYNNEI. The CDR3: CASSEMGRDNYGYTF. The CDR3 region has the DNA TGTGCCAGCAGTGAAATGGGCAGGGATAACTATGGCTACACCTTC.

CDR3 sequence (DNA): TGTGCCAGCAGTTTAGGAGGGGAGGACGGCTACACCTTC. It yields the protein CASSLGGEDGYTF. The chain uses TRBV12-3 or TRBV12-4 and TRBJ1-2; D is perhaps TRBD1 (5 bases). The CDR3 is made up of 13 amino acids. Deletions cut 1 base from V and 8 bases from J, with 11 bases between.

The CDR3, as DNA: TGTGCCAGCAGTGACCACAGGGGGCGTAGCTACACCTTC. Translation gives CASSDHRGRSYTF. The rearrangement joins TRBV6-1 to TRBJ1-2; the match to TRBD1 covers 9 bases. Germline lookup yields CDR1 MNHNS and CDR2 SASEGT. V lost 3 bases and J lost 9; bases outside the gene matches: 5. The CDR3 totals 13 residues.

The chain couples TRBV10-3 to TRBJ1-2; TRBD1 might be the D (6 bases). The CDR3 is made up of 15 amino acids. Germline values: CDR1 ENHRY, CDR2 SYGVKD. V was pared by 2 bases and J by 8 bases, with 18 bases between. The CDR3 nucleotides read TGTGCCATCAGTGAGGACAGGATGGGTGGCAAGGGCTACACCTTC. Its translation is CAISEDRMGGKGYTF.

Note on this clone: Other DNA variants within this sample encode the same CDR3. This chain joins TRBV9 and TRBJ2-4; D possibly matches TRBD1 or TRBD2 (5 bases each). V was shortened by 0 bases and J by 1 base, with 5 bases between the two germline ends. The CDR3 is 14 residues long. Per the germline V gene, CDR1 is SGDLS and CDR2 is YYNGEE. CDR3 DNA sequence: TGTGCCAGCAGCGTAGGGGGGGCCAAAAACATTCAGTACTTC. It codes for CASSVGGAKNIQYF.

In this sample, this clone turned up once. V and J are TRBV5-6 and TRBJ2-7; D is perhaps TRBD2 (6 bases). CDR3 length equals 16 residues. V lost 2 bases and J 6 bases, leaving 21 bases between the germline ends. Per the germline V gene, CDR1 is SGHDT and CDR2 is YYEEEE. The CDR3 is CASSLGDKGGRGEQYF. The CDR3 DNA follows: TGTGCCAGCAGCTTAGGGGATAAGGGAGGACGAGGCGAGCAGTACTTC.

V usage is TRBV6-5 and J usage is TRBJ2-1, with no clear D. V lost 6 bases to trimming and J lost 8 bases, with 20 bases between them. The CDR3 runs to 15 residues. Germline V lookup: CDR1 MNHEY, CDR2 SVGAGI. The CDR3 DNA reads TGTGCCAGCAGATGGCGGCCGTCTAGGGCTGATGAGCAGTTCTTC. Amino acids: CASRWRPSRADEQFF.

This sequence joins TRBV4-1 and TRBJ2-3, with 7 bases that match TRBD2. CDR1 is MGHRA, CDR2 YSYEKL, per germline. V lost 3 bases to trimming and J lost 3 bases; unmatched junction nucleotides: 9. The CDR3 contains 16 residues. The CDR3 DNA reads TGCGCCAGCAGCCAGGCCCCTGGCGGGGGTACAGATACGCAGTATTTT. Encoded protein: CASSQAPGGGTDTQYF.

A few counts support this clone. This rearrangement joins TRBV6-1 to TRBJ1-1, with no clear D. Trimming cost V 2 bases and J 11 bases, with 21 bases left between them. The CDR3 has 15 residues. CDR1 and CDR2 from the germline V gene are MNHNS and SASEGT. CDR3 sequence reads: CASSEKPRAGMTAFF. Here the CDR3 DNA reads TGTGCCAGCAGTGAAAAACCCCGAGCAGGTATGACCGCTTTCTTT.

The chain is built from TRBV7-8 and TRBJ1-5; D may be TRBD1 (6 bases). Trimming shortened V by 1 base and J by 2 bases, and 18 bases separated the two germline ends. Germline assignment: CDR1 SGHVS and CDR2 FQNEAQ. The CDR3 has 18 residues. Written as DNA, the CDR3 is TGTGCCAGCAGCTTAGGCCAGGGGTCTGCTAAGGGCAATCAGCCCCAGCATTTT. Encoded protein: CASSLGQGSAKGNQPQHF.

The V gene is TRBV11-2, the J gene TRBJ2-2, with TRBD2 matching over 10 bases. V lost 0 bases and J lost 5; bases outside the gene matches: 6. CDR1 and CDR2 (germline): SGHAT, FQNNGV. The CDR3 sequence is 17 residues long. The CDR3 here is CASSLEPSGGPTGELFF. The CDR3 nucleotides read TGTGCCAGCAGCTTAGAGCCTAGCGGGGGACCGACCGGGGAGCTGTTTTTT.

The chain links TRBV9 to TRBJ2-3, with 9 bases fitting TRBD2. The junction had 6 bases not matched to a gene; V was cut back by 0 bases and J by 4 bases. The germline gives CDR1 SGDLS, CDR2 YYNGEE. CDR3 length equals 16 residues. The CDR3 region has the DNA TGTGCCAGCAGCGTAGTAGCGGGGGTGTCGGCAGATACGCAGTATTTT. It codes for CASSVVAGVSADTQYF.

The chain joins TRBV7-9 to TRBJ1-2, with D hard to call. This CDR3 is built from 14 residues. The germline CDR1 and CDR2 sequences are SEHNR and FQNEAQ (reference sequence). Trimming took 0 bases from V and 5 from J, leaving 10 bases between them. The CDR3 sequence is CASSLAGDWYGYTF. Written as DNA, the CDR3 is TGTGCCAGCAGCTTAGCAGGTGACTGGTATGGCTACACCTTC.

The chain recombines TRBV25-1 with TRBJ2-7, with a possible D match to TRBD1 (5 bases). V lost 10 bases and J 2 bases, leaving 30 bases between the germline ends. Germline loops: CDR1 MGHDK, CDR2 SYGVNS. This CDR3 comprises 18 residues. The CDR3 loop reads CATAPQGRVGQKAYEQYF. The CDR3 DNA sequence: TGTGCCACCGCCCCCCAGGGCAGGGTCGGGCAGAAGGCCTACGAGCAGTACTTC.

The V and J genes are TRBV7-9 and TRBJ1-4; TRBD1 matches at 7 bases. The CDR3 sequence is 14 residues long. V was clipped by 3 bases and J by 8 bases; unmatched bases: 6. Germline V lookup: CDR1 SEHNR, CDR2 FQNEAQ (reference sequence). Written as DNA, the CDR3 is TGTGCCAGCAGCTTGTACAGGGGTTACGAAAAACTGTTTTTT. It codes for CASSLYRGYEKLFF.

The V and J genes are TRBV19 and TRBJ2-1; 9 positions agree with TRBD1. Germline V gene sequence: CDR1 LNHDA, CDR2 SQIVND (reference sequence). There are 13 residues in the CDR3. The ends lost 7 bases at V and 7 bases at J; junction bases unmatched: 5. For the CDR3, the DNA is TGTGCCAGTACCGTCGACAGGGGGAATGAGCAGTTCTTC. This encodes CASTVDRGNEQFF.

J is TRBJ2-1 and V is TRBV7-3, with D unclear. The CDR3 sequence is 12 residues long. The germline V gene has CDR1 SGHTA and CDR2 FQGTGA. The V and J ends lost 5 bases and 6 bases respectively, with 8 bases between them. CDR3 loop: CASSIGGNEQFF. CDR3 DNA: TGTGCCAGCAGCATCGGTGGCAATGAGCAGTTCTTC.